A single sample is the source of the 27 T cell receptor beta chains below, sequenced in a study of beta chain features in type 1 diabetes (dated by TCRdb to 2016 to 2019). To prepare the library, the immunoSEQ multiplex PCR assay was applied. The entire isolated RNA was reverse transcribed using the High Capacity cDNA Reverse Transcription Kit, and thus expressed TCRB transcripts were sequenced. Drawn from immuneACCESS, this table holds only the in-frame rearrangements with V and J called that TCRdb kept. Clones are partly lost; checked studies trace under half to an unresolved V gene and leave the rest unexplained. This sample is represented by fewer than 900,000 clones; roughly a sixth of them were singletons. 0.02% to 0.025% of the sample lies in the top ten. Sequenced: naive CD4+ T cells from blood. What the cell subset or site label conveys for this sample: true naive CD4+ T cells. Every receptor here comes from a woman under 30 in good health.

The V call is TRBV7-2, the J call TRBJ1-4; D is unresolved. V dropped 1 base and J dropped 7 bases, with 13 bases sitting between them. This CDR3 has 15 residues. Germline CDR1 reads SGHTA; CDR2 reads FQGNSA. The CDR3 region is CASSLGTARGEKLFF. The CDR3 nucleotides read TGTGCCAGCAGCTTAGGTACAGCGCGGGGTGAAAAACTGTTTTTT.

This clone appeared a few times. The chain recombines TRBV7-2 with TRBJ2-1, with TRBD1 matching 7 bases. Germline V CDR1 and CDR2: SGHTA, FQGNSA. The CDR3 length is 16 residues. With 5 bases clipped from V and 1 base from J, the junction kept 8 bases outside the gene matches. The CDR3 is CASSLMGRGSYNEQFF. In DNA, the CDR3 is TGTGCCAGCAGCCTAATGGGCAGGGGGTCCTACAATGAGCAGTTCTTC.

The chain employs TRBV25-1 and TRBJ2-2; the D gene is possibly TRBD2 (5 bases). The CDR3 is made up of 17 amino acids. Deletions cut 3 bases from V and 3 bases from J, with 17 bases between. CDR1 is MGHDK and CDR2 is SYGVNS in the germline V gene. DNA of the CDR3: TGTGCCAGCAGTGATATCTCGGAGCGGCCGTACACCGGGGAGCTGTTTTTT. Protein sequence: CASSDISERPYTGELFF.

The chain has TRBV7-9 and TRBJ2-7, with D possibly being TRBD1 (5 bases). The V gene lost 0 bases and the J gene lost 2 bases, with 8 bases spanning the gap. There are 14 residues in the CDR3. Germline CDR1 and CDR2: SEHNR and FQNEAQ (reference sequence). CDR3 bases: TGTGCCAGCAGCTTAGCGTTACAGGCCTACGAGCAGTACTTC. Translating it yields CASSLALQAYEQYF.

This clone was counted a few times. This sequence joins TRBV15 and TRBJ1-2; no clear D. V was cut by 0 bases and J by 2 bases, with 10 bases left in between. Per germline, CDR1 LNHNV and CDR2 YYDKDF (reference sequence). The CDR3 spans 15 residues. The CDR3: CATSRDLGGNYGYTF. The CDR3 DNA reads TGTGCCACCAGCAGAGATTTGGGAGGGAACTATGGCTACACCTTC. The whole variable domain, remainder taken from reference TRBV15 and TRBJ1-2, is DAMVIQNPRYQVTQFGKPVTLSCSQTLNHNVMYWYQQKSSQAPKLLFHYYDKDFNNEADTPDNFQSRRPNTSFCFLDIRSPGLGDTAMYLCATSRDLGGNYGYTFGSGTRLTVV.

V gene TRBV2 combines with J gene TRBJ2-7; no firm D call. This CDR3 spans 13 amino acids. V lost 9 bases, J lost 2 bases, and 14 bases lay in between. Germline V gene lookup returns CDR1 SNHLY and CDR2 FYNNEI. CDR3: CARAKGPAYEQYF. The DNA for the CDR3 is TGTGCCAGAGCTAAAGGACCGGCCTACGAGCAGTACTTC.

The sample holds a few counts of this clone. V usage is TRBV5-8 and J usage is TRBJ2-1; D could derive from TRBD1 or TRBD2 (6 bases each). Per germline, CDR1 SGHTS and CDR2 YDEGEE. This CDR3 is 12 amino acids long. Trimming took off 1 base at V and 11 bases at J, with 10 bases between the two ends. This CDR3 reads CASSLMGGQQFF. The CDR3 DNA is TGTGCCAGCAGCTTGATGGGGGGCCAGCAGTTCTTC.

The chain combines TRBV10-3 with TRBJ1-2; a weak D match, TRBD1 (5 bases). Germline CDR1 ENHRY, CDR2 SYGVKD. Trimming cost V 5 bases and J 4 bases, with 14 bases left between them. The CDR3 consists of 14 residues. The CDR3 region is CAISPQVPSYGYTF. The CDR3 DNA sequence: TGTGCCATCAGTCCACAGGTCCCCAGCTATGGCTACACCTTC.

This clone was picked up a small number of times. The chain has TRBV11-2 and TRBJ1-3; 7 bases fit TRBD1. This CDR3 comprises 15 residues. Germline-derived CDR1 and CDR2 are SGHAT and FQNNGV. The V and J ends lost 3 bases and 2 bases, in that order; junction bases with no gene match: 4. The CDR3 DNA follows: TGTGCCAGCAGCTTGGCCGGGACAGCTGGAAACACCATATATTTT. Its translation is CASSLAGTAGNTIYF.

This clone has just a few counts. The rearrangement links TRBV13 to TRBJ2-6; 10 bases match TRBD2. CDR1 and CDR2 from the germline V gene are PRHDT and FYEKMQ (reference sequence). The CDR3 extends over 19 amino acids. The trim removed 1 base at V and 0 bases at J, leaving 6 bases unmatched. This chain's CDR3 is CASSLVAGTSVSGANVLTF. In nucleotides, the CDR3 is TGTGCCAGCAGCTTAGTTGCCGGGACTAGCGTCTCTGGGGCCAACGTCCTGACTTTC. The full variable domain, in which reference TRBV13 and TRBJ2-6 provide the parts outside the CDR3, is AAGVIQSPRHLIKEKRETATLKCYPIPRHDTVYWYQQGPGQDPQFLISFYEKMQSDKGSIPDRFSAQQFSDYHSELNMSSLELGDSALYFCASSLVAGTSVSGANVLTFGAGSRLTVL.

This clone turned up a few times. The chain recombines TRBV15 with TRBJ2-2, with D possibly being TRBD2 (5 bases). CDR1 LNHNV and CDR2 YYDKDF come from the germline V gene (reference sequence). Trimming removed 2 bases from V and 4 bases from J, with 14 bases in between. This CDR3 is built from 16 residues. CDR3 nucleotide sequence: TGTGCCACCAGCAGACGGGGTGGGCAGAGCACCGGGGAGCTGTTTTTT. This translates into CATSRRGGQSTGELFF. The whole variable domain, remainder taken from reference TRBV15 and TRBJ2-2, is DAMVIQNPRYQVTQFGKPVTLSCSQTLNHNVMYWYQQKSSQAPKLLFHYYDKDFNNEADTPDNFQSRRPNTSFCFLDIRSPGLGDTAMYLCATSRRGGQSTGELFFGEGSRLTVL.

The chain has TRBV5-1 and TRBJ2-1; 7 positions match TRBD1. With 4 bases clipped from V and 5 bases from J, the junction kept 15 bases outside the gene matches. The length of the CDR3 is 17 residues. The germline CDR1 and CDR2 sequences are SGHRS and YFSETQ. CDR3 nucleotide sequence: TGCGCCAGCAGCCCCCCGAGGACAGGTGGGCTACACAATGAGCAGTTCTTC. It is translated as CASSPPRTGGLHNEQFF.

The chain combines TRBV4-2 with TRBJ2-1; 11 bases fit TRBD2. This CDR3 is 16 amino acids long. Germline CDR1 LGHNA, CDR2 YNFKEQ. The V and J ends lost 1 base and 8 bases, in that order; junction bases with no gene match: 7. Here the CDR3 DNA reads TGTGCCAGCAGCCAAGGTCTCCTAGCGGGAGGTGATGAGCAGTTCTTC. Its translation is CASSQGLLAGGDEQFF.

The gene calls are TRBV21-1 and TRBJ1-1; the D segment call TRBD1 is taken from the table without a DNA check. TRBV21-1 constitutes a pseudogene. The CDR3 has 15 residues. CDR3 residues: CASSKGTGYYTEAFF. CDR3 nucleotide sequence: TGTGCCAGCAGCAAAGGGACAGGCTACTACACTGAAGCTTTCTTT.

This clone showed up just a few times. V and J are TRBV29-1 and TRBJ2-3, with D perhaps TRBD2 (6 bases). This CDR3 region has 12 residues. V was trimmed by 3 bases and J by 4 bases, leaving 8 bases between them. Germline V gives CDR1 SQVTM, CDR2 ANQGSEA. The CDR3 DNA reads as TGCAGCGTTGATACTAGCCCAGATACGCAGTATTTT. Its translation is CSVDTSPDTQYF.

V gene TRBV5-6 combines with J gene TRBJ2-3; D is possibly TRBD1 (5 bases). Germline V gives CDR1 SGHDT, CDR2 YYEEEE. The CDR3 is 13 residues long. Deletions cut 1 base from V and 5 bases from J, with 8 bases between. The CDR3 sequence: CASSLIGEDTQYF. In DNA, the CDR3 is TGTGCCAGCAGCTTGATAGGGGAAGATACGCAGTATTTT.

J is TRBJ2-3 and V is TRBV11-2; 10 nucleotides match TRBD1. CDR3 length equals 17 residues. V shed 5 bases, J shed 3 bases, and the junction held 11 bases outside the gene matches. Germline CDR1 reads SGHAT; CDR2 reads FQNNGV. CDR3 amino acids: CASSSLTGGQGTDTQYF. The CDR3 DNA follows: TGTGCCAGCAGCAGCCTGACAGGGGGCCAAGGGACAGATACGCAGTATTTT.

Of note for this clone: Other DNA sequences in the same sample also yield this CDR3. J is TRBJ2-1 and V is TRBV7-9; D uncertain. CDR1 and CDR2 (germline): SEHNR, FQNEAQ (reference sequence). The CDR3 length is 13 residues. The ends were cut back, 1 base at V and 2 bases at J, with 3 bases in the middle. DNA for the CDR3: TGTGCCAGCAGCTTAGTTGCCTACAATGAGCAGTTCTTC. Translation: CASSLVAYNEQFF.

A few counts support this clone. V and J are TRBV7-9 and TRBJ1-2, with a weak D call TRBD1 (6 bases). CDR1 and CDR2 (germline): SEHNR, FQNEAQ (reference sequence). The CDR3 has 13 amino acids. Trimming stripped 10 bases from V and 8 bases from J, with 20 bases between. The CDR3 sequence: CATETTGSVGYTF. DNA for the CDR3: TGTGCCACAGAAACGACAGGTTCGGTCGGCTACACCTTC. Variable domain in full (rest from reference TRBV7-9 and TRBJ1-2): DTGVSQNPRHKITKRGQNVTFRCDPISEHNRLYWYRQTLGQGPEFLTYFQNEAQLEKSRLLSDRFSAERPKGSFSTLEIQRTEQGDSAMYLCATETTGSVGYTFGSGTRLTVV.

The rearrangement joins TRBV6-5 to TRBJ2-7; 12 bases are shared with TRBD2. The CDR3 length is 16 residues. Looked up from germline, CDR1 is MNHEY and CDR2 is SVGAGI. The junction had 11 bases not matched to a gene; V was cut back by 2 bases and J by 9 bases. For the CDR3, the DNA is TGTGCCAGCAGTTACGGGGGGACTAGCGGGTTGGAAGGGCAGTACTTC. It is translated as CASSYGGTSGLEGQYF.

The chain combines TRBV5-4 with TRBJ2-4; D unclear. From germline, CDR1 is SGHNT and CDR2 YYREEE (reference sequence). Trimming removed 5 bases at V and 0 bases at J, with 12 bases between. The CDR3 spans 15 residues. The CDR3 region has the DNA TGTGCCAGCAGTATGTCCGGGTTAGCCAAAAACATTCAGTACTTC. This gives the protein CASSMSGLAKNIQYF.

The chain uses TRBV2 and TRBJ2-1, with D possibly TRBD2 on 7 matching bases. Germline V gene lookup returns CDR1 SNHLY and CDR2 FYNNEI. Trimming pared 8 bases from V and 5 bases from J, leaving 16 bases between. The CDR3 has 14 amino acids. CDR3 in DNA: TGTGCCAGCGGGGGGCTAGCGGACCACAATGAGCAGTTCTTC. It yields the protein CASGGLADHNEQFF. The whole variable domain, filled in from reference TRBV2 and TRBJ2-1, reads EPEVTQTPSHQVTQMGQEVILRCVPISNHLYFYWYRQILGQKVEFLVSFYNNEISEKSEIFDDQFSVERPDGSNFTLKIRSTKLEDSAMYFCASGGLADHNEQFFGPGTRLTVL.

A few counts support this clone. This specimen includes other DNA sequences encoding the same CDR3. The gene calls are TRBV7-2 and TRBJ2-3; D gene unclear. The CDR3 consists of 14 residues. The germline CDR1 and CDR2 sequences are SGHTA and FQGNSA. Deletions cut 1 base from V and 1 base from J, with 6 bases between. CDR3 in DNA: TGTGCCAGCAGCTTAGTCGGCGGCACAGATACGCAGTATTTT. As protein: CASSLVGGTDTQYF.

The chain is built from TRBV19 and TRBJ1-1; weak D call: TRBD1 (5 bases). The CDR3 covers 15 residues. CDR1 LNHDA and CDR2 SQIVND come from the germline V gene (reference sequence). V lost 5 bases, J lost 1 base, and 14 bases lay in between. CDR3 amino acids: CASSRYGGGNTEAFF. In nucleotides, the CDR3 is TGTGCCAGTAGTCGCTACGGCGGGGGGAACACTGAAGCTTTCTTT.

This clone has a handful of counts. The J gene is TRBJ2-5, the V gene TRBV15; unclear D gene. CDR3 length: 13 residues. Germline V gene sequence: CDR1 LNHNV, CDR2 YYDKDF (reference sequence). Trimming left V 3 bases short and J 4 bases short, with 9 bases between. In DNA, the CDR3 is TGTGCCACCAGCAGGGCGCAGCGAGAGACCCAGTACTTC. Protein sequence: CATSRAQRETQYF.

This clone was found a few times. Other DNA variants within this sample encode the same CDR3. V and J are TRBV20-1 and TRBJ2-7; no definite D call. The V end was cut by 3 bases, the J end by 2 bases, with 2 bases between. This CDR3 is built from 10 residues. Germline loops: CDR1 DFQATT, CDR2 SNEGSKA (reference sequence). The DNA of the CDR3 is TGCAGTGCTAGGCCCTACGAGCAGTACTTC. Translation gives CSARPYEQYF.

The chain couples TRBV7-3 to TRBJ2-1, with TRBD2 matching 9 bases. The length of the CDR3 is 15 residues. V dropped 5 bases and J dropped 7; count of bases not matched to a gene: 9. Per the germline V gene, CDR1 is SGHTA and CDR2 is FQGTGA. CDR3 sequence reads: CASSHGASGENEQFF. The CDR3 bases are TGTGCCAGCAGCCATGGGGCTAGCGGGGAGAATGAGCAGTTCTTC. Based on the CDR3 plus reference TRBV7-3 and TRBJ2-1, the full variable domain is GAGVSQTPSNKVTEKGKYVELRCDPISGHTALYWYRQSLGQGPEFLIYFQGTGAADDSGLPNDRFFAVRPEGSVSTLKIQRTERGDSAVYLCASSHGASGENEQFFGPGTRLTVL.